This TCR beta chain was captured by sequencing in a study of early T cells in non-severe SARS-CoV-2 infection. This clonotype came up a few times. Researchers attached unique molecular identifiers to individual cDNA molecules. MiXCR was run by TCRdb on the 5' RACE reads, yielding one entry per CDR3 protein. This table holds more than 90,000 distinct CDR3 sequences, 9.5% to 11% found once. The V end was cut by 0 bases, the J end by 9 bases, with 9 bases between. This CDR3 comprises 12 residues. Germline V gene lookup returns CDR1 GTSNPN and CDR2 SVGIG (reference sequence). Sequenced material: whole blood. This chain joins TRBV30 and TRBJ2-1, with D unclear. This sequence was found in an adult who was a healthcare worker with PCR-confirmed SARS-CoV-2 infection or an uninfected control (not recorded which). In DNA form, the CDR3 reads TGTGCCTGGAGTGTAAGACGGGCTGAGCAGTTCTTC. Its translation: CAWSVRRAEQFF.